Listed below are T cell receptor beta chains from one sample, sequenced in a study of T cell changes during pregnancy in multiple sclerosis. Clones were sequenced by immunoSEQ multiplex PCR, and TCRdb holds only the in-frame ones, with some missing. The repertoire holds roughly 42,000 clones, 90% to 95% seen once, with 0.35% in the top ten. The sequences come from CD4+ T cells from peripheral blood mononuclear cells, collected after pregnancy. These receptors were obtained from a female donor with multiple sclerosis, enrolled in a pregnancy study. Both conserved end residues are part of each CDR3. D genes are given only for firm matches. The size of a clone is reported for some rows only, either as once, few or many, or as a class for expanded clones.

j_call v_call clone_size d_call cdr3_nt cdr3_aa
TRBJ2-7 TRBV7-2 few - TGTGCCAGCAGTCCAGGGGTGGTTAGCTACGAGCAGTACTTC CASSPGVVSYEQYF
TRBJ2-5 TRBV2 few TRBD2 TGTGCCAGCGGGGGAGGGTATGGGACCCAGTACTTC CASGGGYGTQYF
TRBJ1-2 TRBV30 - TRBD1 TGTGCCTGGAGTGTCCGGACAGGCAGTGGCTACACCTTC CAWSVRTGSGYTF
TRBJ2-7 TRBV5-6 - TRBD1 TGTGCCAGCAGCTTAAACAGGGGGTACGAGCAGTACTTC CASSLNRGYEQYF
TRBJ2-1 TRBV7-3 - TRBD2 TGTGCCAGCAGCTTCGAGCGGGGGGGATTAAACAATGAGCAGTTCTTC CASSFERGGLNNEQFF
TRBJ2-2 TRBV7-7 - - TGTGCTAGCAGCGCGGGACAGCTCACCGGGGAGCTGTTTTTT CASSAGQLTGELFF
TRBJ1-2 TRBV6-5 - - TGTGCCACCAGTTACGCAGGGTTGGGCTACACCTTC CATSYAGLGYTF
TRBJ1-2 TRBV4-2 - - TGTGCCAGCAGCCAAACAGGGAGAGTCAACTATGGCTACACCTTC CASSQTGRVNYGYTF
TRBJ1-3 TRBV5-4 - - TGTGCCAGCAGCTTGGAGGTTGGCAGACACCTCTCTGGAAACACCATATATTTT CASSLEVGRHLSGNTIYF
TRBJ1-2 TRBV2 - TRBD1 TGTGCCAGCAGTTCCGAGATGACAGGGGAGGGGGACACCTTC CASSSEMTGEGDTF
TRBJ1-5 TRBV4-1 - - TGCGCCAGCAGGCACACCCAGGGTCGGCGCCAGCCCCAGCATTTT CASRHTQGRRQPQHF
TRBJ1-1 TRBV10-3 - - TGTGCCATGTCGACAGGTCCAACTGCTGAAGCTTTCTTT CAMSTGPTAEAFF
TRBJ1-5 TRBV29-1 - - TGCAGCGTCTCAGGAGGAAGCAATCAGCCCCAGCATTTT CSVSGGSNQPQHF
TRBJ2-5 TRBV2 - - TGTGCCAGCAACACCCAAGAGACCCAGTACTTC CASNTQETQYF
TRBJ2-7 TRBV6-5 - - TGTGCCAGTTACCTCAAAAGGGGATCCAACGAGCAGTACTTC CASYLKRGSNEQYF
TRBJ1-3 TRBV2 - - TGTGCCAGCAGTGGAGGGCGGGGGAGGCCTGGAAACACCATATATTTT CASSGGRGRPGNTIYF
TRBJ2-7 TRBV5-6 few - TGTGCCAGCAGGGTGGACAGTTCCTACGAGCAGTACTTC CASRVDSSYEQYF
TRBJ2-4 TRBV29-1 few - TGCAGCGTTGGGGACCTAACAGGGCGGAAAAACATTCAGTACTTC CSVGDLTGRKNIQYF
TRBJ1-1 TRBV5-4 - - TGTGCCAGCTCGTTCGAAAATTGGCACACTGAAGCTTTCTTT CASSFENWHTEAFF
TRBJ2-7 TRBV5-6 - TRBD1 TGTGCCAGCAGCCGACAGGGGACCACCTACGAGCAGTACTTC CASSRQGTTYEQYF
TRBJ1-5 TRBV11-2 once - TGTGCCAGCAGCTTACGGGCAGGGCCCAATCAGCCCCAGCATTTT CASSLRAGPNQPQHF
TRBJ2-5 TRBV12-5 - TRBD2 TGTGCTAGTGGTTTGCCCAAGAAAGCACTAGCGGGGGGTATTTTAGAAGAGACCCAGTACTTC CASGLPKKALAGGILEETQYF
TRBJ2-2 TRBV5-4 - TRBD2 TGTGCCAGCAGCTTGTGGCTAGCGGGGACCGGGGAGCTGTTTTTT CASSLWLAGTGELFF
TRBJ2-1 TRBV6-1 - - TGTGCCAGCACCCTGGGTGGCACCTTAGCGAATGAGCAGTTCTTC CASTLGGTLANEQFF